The clone carrying this T cell receptor (beta chain) was counted a few times. The antigen is not known. Sequencing used immunoSEQ multiplex PCR; TCRdb keeps in-frame clones, though not all of them. In the table there are 21,000 or so clones, roughly 92% of which are singletons. V was shortened by 4 bases and J by 1 base, with 16 bases between the two germline ends. Germline CDR1 reads GTSNPN; CDR2 reads SVGIG (reference sequence). There are 15 residues in the CDR3. This entry belongs to a study of graft-versus-host responses after intestinal transplantation. Findings and limits, study-wide: Peak circulating GvH clone levels tracked with early post-transplant HvG declines. Present in recipient marrow, GvH clones included some that appeared first in ileum or blood.

The receptor was isolated from a human patient who received an intestinal transplant, so some T cells may come from the graft donor. The source was PBMCs, collected about 250 days after intestinal transplant. The chain couples TRBV30 to TRBJ1-1; no definite D call. CDR3 sequence (DNA): TGTGCCTGGACCACGGCAGGACGGAAGAACACTGAAGCTTTCTTT. It specifies CAWTTAGRKNTEAFF.